Listed below are T cell receptor beta chains from one sample, sequenced in a study of T-cell memory formation after mild COVID-19. MiXCR, run by TCRdb on the 5' RACE reads, gives a single entry per CDR3 protein. The table lists roughly 340,000 distinct CDR3 sequences, 15% of them singletons, with around 20% in the top ten. The sample was PBMCs or a T cell subset sorted from them (not recorded which). The receptors originated from a man aged 18 to 29 who had mild COVID-19 (a few samples of this study predate the infection). Cell type and time point are not known. Both conserved end residues are part of each CDR3. Fields, in order: clone size, J gene, D gene, V gene, CDR3 protein, CDR3 DNA. D genes are given only for firm matches. Size values are once, few and many counts, or a class for expanded clones, and some rows have none.

size: few
J: TRBJ2-7
D: TRBD1
V: TRBV18
CDR3: CASSPYRDRVSYEQYF
DNA: TGTGCCAGCTCACCGTACCGGGACAGGGTCTCCTACGAGCAGTACTTC

size: NA
J: TRBJ1-1
D: NA
V: TRBV18
CDR3: CASSPPRSGWYTEAFF
DNA: TGTGCCAGCTCACCACCGAGGTCAGGGTGGTACACTGAAGCTTTCTTT

size: many
J: TRBJ1-3
D: NA
V: TRBV7-2
CDR3: CASSPGPLADTIYF
DNA: TGTGCCAGCAGCCCCGGGCCTTTAGCGGACACCATATATTTT

size: NA
J: TRBJ2-7
D: NA
V: TRBV20-1
CDR3: CSARPSGRGESYEQYF
DNA: TGCAGTGCTCGACCCTCGGGCAGGGGAGAGTCGTACGAGCAGTACTTC

size: NA
J: TRBJ1-3
D: NA
V: TRBV10-3
CDR3: CAIFGGSTGNTIYF
DNA: TGTGCCATCTTCGGCGGGTCAACTGGAAACACCATATATTTT

size: few
J: TRBJ1-5
D: TRBD1
V: TRBV7-9
CDR3: CASSLEGGQQPQHF
DNA: TGTGCCAGCAGCTTAGAAGGGGGCCAACAGCCCCAGCATTTT

size: few
J: TRBJ2-1
D: TRBD2
V: TRBV20-1
CDR3: CSAPAGGYNEQFF
DNA: TGCAGTGCTCCCGCGGGGGGGTATAATGAGCAGTTCTTC

size: few
J: TRBJ1-2
D: NA
V: TRBV2
CDR3: CASSVIESYGYTF
DNA: TGTGCCAGCAGTGTGATAGAAAGCTATGGCTACACCTTC

size: NA
J: TRBJ1-2
D: NA
V: TRBV4-1
CDR3: CASSPISGGYYGYTF
DNA: TGCGCCAGCAGCCCAATATCGGGGGGGTACTATGGCTACACCTTC

size: few
J: TRBJ2-7
D: NA
V: TRBV18
CDR3: CASSPSSPGFHEQYF
DNA: TGTGCCAGCTCACCATCCAGCCCAGGATTCCACGAGCAGTACTTC

size: few
J: TRBJ2-1
D: NA
V: TRBV20-1
CDR3: CSAKNPNEQFF
DNA: TGCAGTGCTAAGAACCCTAATGAGCAGTTCTTC

size: NA
J: TRBJ1-1
D: TRBD1
V: TRBV20-1
CDR3: CSARDFGTGVTEAFF
DNA: TGCAGTGCTAGAGATTTCGGGACAGGGGTCACTGAAGCTTTCTTT

size: NA
J: TRBJ1-5
D: NA
V: TRBV6-2/TRBV6-3
CDR3: CASTRGPYSNQPQHF
DNA: TGTGCCAGTACCAGGGGCCCCTATAGCAATCAGCCCCAGCATTTT

size: many
J: TRBJ2-2
D: NA
V: TRBV5-4
CDR3: CASSLVQGRNTGELFF
DNA: TGTGCCAGCAGCTTGGTGCAGGGTCGGAACACCGGGGAGCTGTTTTTT

size: many
J: TRBJ2-1
D: NA
V: TRBV12-3/TRBV12-4
CDR3: CASSFMLYNEQFF
DNA: TGTGCCAGCAGTTTCATGCTCTACAATGAGCAGTTCTTC

size: few
J: TRBJ2-3
D: NA
V: TRBV9
CDR3: CASSVEGSPDTQYF
DNA: TGTGCCAGCAGCGTAGAGGGCTCCCCAGATACGCAGTATTTT

size: few
J: TRBJ1-1
D: NA
V: TRBV28
CDR3: CASKDTRFEAFF
DNA: TGTGCCAGCAAGGACACTAGATTTGAAGCTTTCTTT

size: NA
J: TRBJ1-2
D: NA
V: TRBV6-5
CDR3: CASSSYRVLGGYTF
DNA: TGTGCCAGCAGTTCTTACAGGGTACTAGGCGGCTACACCTTC

size: few
J: TRBJ2-2
D: NA
V: TRBV15
CDR3: CATSFMMATGELFF
DNA: TGTGCCACCAGCTTTATGATGGCCACCGGGGAGCTGTTTTTT

size: NA
J: TRBJ2-7
D: NA
V: TRBV10-3
CDR3: CAISEPDSTYEQYF
DNA: TGTGCCATCAGTGAGCCTGACAGTACCTACGAGCAGTACTTC